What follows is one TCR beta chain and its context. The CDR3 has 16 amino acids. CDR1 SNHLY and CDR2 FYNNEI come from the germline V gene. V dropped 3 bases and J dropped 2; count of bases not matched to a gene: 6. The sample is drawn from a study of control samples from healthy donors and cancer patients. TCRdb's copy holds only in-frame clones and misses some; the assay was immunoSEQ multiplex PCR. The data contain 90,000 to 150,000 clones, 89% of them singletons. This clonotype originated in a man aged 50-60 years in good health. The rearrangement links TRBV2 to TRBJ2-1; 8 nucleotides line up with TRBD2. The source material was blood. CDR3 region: CASSDWAGGPYNEQFF. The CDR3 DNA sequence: TGTGCCAGCAGTGACTGGGCGGGGGGCCCCTACAATGAGCAGTTCTTC.